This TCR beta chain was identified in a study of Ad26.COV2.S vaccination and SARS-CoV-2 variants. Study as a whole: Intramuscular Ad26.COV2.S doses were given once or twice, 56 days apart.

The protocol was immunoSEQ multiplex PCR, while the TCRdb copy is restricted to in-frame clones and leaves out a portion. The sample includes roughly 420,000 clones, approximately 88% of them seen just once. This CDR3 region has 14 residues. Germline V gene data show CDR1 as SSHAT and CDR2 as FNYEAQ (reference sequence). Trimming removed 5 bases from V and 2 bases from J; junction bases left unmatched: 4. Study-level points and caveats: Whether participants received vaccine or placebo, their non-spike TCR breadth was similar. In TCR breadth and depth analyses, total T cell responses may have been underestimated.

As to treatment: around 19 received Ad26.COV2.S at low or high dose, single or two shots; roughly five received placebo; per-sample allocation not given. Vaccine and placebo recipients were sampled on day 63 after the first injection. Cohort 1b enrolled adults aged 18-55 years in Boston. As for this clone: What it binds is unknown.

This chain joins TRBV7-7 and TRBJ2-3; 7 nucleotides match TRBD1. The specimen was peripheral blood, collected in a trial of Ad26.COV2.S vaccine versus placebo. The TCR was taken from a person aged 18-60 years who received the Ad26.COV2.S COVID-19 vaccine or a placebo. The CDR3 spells CASSAGQVTDTQYF. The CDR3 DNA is TGTGCCAGCAGCGCAGGACAGGTCACAGATACGCAGTATTTT.